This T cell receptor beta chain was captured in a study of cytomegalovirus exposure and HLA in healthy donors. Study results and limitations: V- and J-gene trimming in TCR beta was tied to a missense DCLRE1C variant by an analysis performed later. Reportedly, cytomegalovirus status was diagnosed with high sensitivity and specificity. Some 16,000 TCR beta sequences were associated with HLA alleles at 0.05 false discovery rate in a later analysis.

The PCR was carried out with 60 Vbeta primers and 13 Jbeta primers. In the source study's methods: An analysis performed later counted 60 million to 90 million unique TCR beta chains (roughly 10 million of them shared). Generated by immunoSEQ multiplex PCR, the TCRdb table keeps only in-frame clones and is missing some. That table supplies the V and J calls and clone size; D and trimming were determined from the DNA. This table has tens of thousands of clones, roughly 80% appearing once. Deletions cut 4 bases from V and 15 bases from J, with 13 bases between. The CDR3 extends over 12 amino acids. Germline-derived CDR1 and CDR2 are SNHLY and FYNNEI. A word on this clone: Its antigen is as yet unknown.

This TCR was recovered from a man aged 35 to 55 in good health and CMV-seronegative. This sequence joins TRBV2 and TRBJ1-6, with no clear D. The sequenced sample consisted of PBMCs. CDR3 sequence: CASSGDRSLLHF. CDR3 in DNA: TGTGCCAGCAGTGGCGATCGGTCGCTCCTCCACTTT.